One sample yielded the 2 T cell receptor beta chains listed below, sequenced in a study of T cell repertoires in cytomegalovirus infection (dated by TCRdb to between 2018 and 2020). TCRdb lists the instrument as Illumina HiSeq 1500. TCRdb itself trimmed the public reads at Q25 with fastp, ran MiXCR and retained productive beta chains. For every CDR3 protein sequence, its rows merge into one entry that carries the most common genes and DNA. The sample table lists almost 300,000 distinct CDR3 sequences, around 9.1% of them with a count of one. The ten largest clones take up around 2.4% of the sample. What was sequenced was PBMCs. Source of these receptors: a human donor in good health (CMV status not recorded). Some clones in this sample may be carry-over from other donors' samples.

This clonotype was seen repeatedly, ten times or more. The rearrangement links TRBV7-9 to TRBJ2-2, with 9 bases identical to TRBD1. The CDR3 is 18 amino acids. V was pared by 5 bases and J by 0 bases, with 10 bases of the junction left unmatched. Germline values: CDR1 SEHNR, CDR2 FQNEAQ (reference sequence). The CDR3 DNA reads TGTGCCAGCAGCAAAAAGGACAGGGGTCGTTCGAACACCGGGGAGCTGTTTTTT. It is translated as CASSKKDRGRSNTGELFF.

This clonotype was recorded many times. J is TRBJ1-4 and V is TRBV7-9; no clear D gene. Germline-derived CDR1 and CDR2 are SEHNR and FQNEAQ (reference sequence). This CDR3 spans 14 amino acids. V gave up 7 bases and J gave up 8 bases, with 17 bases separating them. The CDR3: CASTSTALGEKLFF. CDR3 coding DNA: TGTGCCAGCACCTCGACCGCCTTAGGGGAAAAACTGTTTTTT.